This TCR beta chain was identified in a study of CD8+CD57+ T cells in acquired aplastic anemia. Genomic DNA constituted the template upon which TCR beta VDJ and CDR3 profiling was performed. TCRdb reprocessed the reads with MiXCR, giving one entry per CDR3 protein. The profile shows 150,000 to 200,000 distinct CDR3 sequences, roughly 64% of them singletons. CDR1 SGDLS and CDR2 YYNGEE come from the germline V gene. Germline trimming cut 4 bases from V and 5 bases from J; bases unmatched to any gene: 5. The CDR3 runs 14 residues. This clonotype originated in a human donor with severe aplastic anemia or a healthy control (not recorded which). Sequenced sample: sorted CD4+, CD8+, or CD8+CD57+ T cells (not recorded which) from PBMCs. The chain is built from TRBV9 and TRBJ2-7, with TRBD2 identical over 11 bases. The CDR3 sequence: CASSLSGRADEQYF. As DNA, the CDR3 is TGTGCCAGCAGCCTTAGCGGGAGGGCCGACGAGCAGTACTTC.